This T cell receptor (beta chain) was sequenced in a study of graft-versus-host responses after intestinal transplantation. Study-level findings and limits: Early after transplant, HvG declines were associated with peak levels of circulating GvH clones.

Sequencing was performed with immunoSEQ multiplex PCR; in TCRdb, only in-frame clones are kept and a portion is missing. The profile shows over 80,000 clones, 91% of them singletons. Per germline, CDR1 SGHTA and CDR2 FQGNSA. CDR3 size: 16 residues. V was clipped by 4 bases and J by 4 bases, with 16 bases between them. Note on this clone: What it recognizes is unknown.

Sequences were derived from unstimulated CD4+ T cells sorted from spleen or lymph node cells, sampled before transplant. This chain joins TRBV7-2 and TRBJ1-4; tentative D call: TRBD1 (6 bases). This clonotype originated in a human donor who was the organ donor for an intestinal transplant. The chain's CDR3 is CASSSLTGQINEKLFF. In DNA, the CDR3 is TGTGCCAGCAGCTCCCTGACCGGACAGATTAATGAAAAACTGTTTTTT.